This paragraph reports one T cell receptor (beta chain). This clone was detected a few times. What antigen it recognizes has not been identified. No base quality values were provided; no much bigger clone lies one nucleotide off. In the same sample, other DNA sequences code for this CDR3. This sample was included in a study of blood T cell repertoires in COVID-19 (dated by TCRdb to the early 2020s). Looking at the study overall: Collaborator samples came from the United States, Italy and Spain and covered acute and convalescent phases of COVID-19. The material from the prospective study consisted of cDNA or gDNA derived from T cells, B-cell-depleted T cells, or PBMCs. Subjects who had been exposed to COVID-19, were actively infected with it, or had recovered from it provided the deeply sampled blood TCRbeta repertoires that made up the dataset. The repertoires were released in a freely available public database meant as a resource for research on the immune response to SARS-CoV-2. Where available, HLA class I and class II types were obtained from metadata supplied by the sample provider rather than from assay-based typing. The sample metadata nearly always contained a de-identified subject ID, COVID-19 status, age in years and sex. Samples came from the ongoing ImmuneRACE study (first 160 participants) plus 1,254 subjects from 6 global collaborators.

The collaborating institutions used their own protocols to collect whole blood in K2EDTA tubes. For TCRbeta analysis, collaborators shipped samples in one of three forms: frozen whole blood, isolated PBMCs, or DNA extracted from either of those sample types. TCRbeta CDR3 regions were amplified from genomic DNA using the immunoSEQ Assay, a bias-controlled multiplex PCR. The original methods were these. The number of nucleated cells in each sample was estimated from the amplification of reference gene primers within the assay. To quantify the absolute abundance of each unique TCRbeta CDR3 rearrangement, sequence reads were collapsed and filtered. For each sample, productive Simpson clonality was calculated by taking the square root of Simpson's diversity index across productive rearrangements. In its TCRdb copy, this immuneACCESS table keeps in-frame sequences only and misses some clones. Where compared with another copy, unresolved V genes explain less than half of these, and the others have no known cause. V, J and clone size are taken as reported in that table, and D and trimming were inferred from the DNA itself. This sample gives around 200,000 clones in total; around 80% of them show up just once. Jointly, the top ten make up under 3.5% of the sample.

The CDR3 goes from the cysteine to the phenylalanine over 13 residues. The entry retains the CDR3 DNA only, 39 bases that are in frame from base 1. The germline ends are 8 bases apart after V is trimmed by 1 base and J by 10 bases. From a lookup of the germline V gene (reference sequence), CDR1 and CDR2 are LGHDT and YNNKEL. Points the paper makes about the study in general: The amount of clinical and demographic metadata varied by source and participant and was provided uncurated.

The sequenced material came from peripheral blood. This TCR was recovered from a woman over 75 with active or convalescent COVID-19. The chain was built from TRBV3-1 (or the pseudogene TRBV3-2) and TRBJ1-6, with no confidently assigned D gene. The nucleotide sequence reads TGTGCCAGCAGCCAAGCAGGTGGATCACCCCTCCACTTT. It translates as CASSQAGGSPLHF.